The T cell receptor beta chain described here comes from a study of blood T cell repertoires in COVID-19. Overall study context: PBMCs, B-cell-depleted T cells, or T cells provided the cDNA or gDNA that made up the material.

In the original analysis: Reference gene primer amplification yielded estimated nucleated cell counts. TCRdb keeps only in-frame clones here, not all; method: immunoSEQ multiplex PCR. Clone size and V and J calls were adopted from that table, with D and trimming inferred from the DNA. The sample has roughly 260,000 clones; approximately 83% are singletons. Germline V gene lookup returns CDR1 SGHTS and CDR2 YDEGEE. The CDR3 runs to 13 residues. Trimming took off 0 bases at V and 0 bases at J, with 3 bases between the two ends. Within the 2 weeks before study entry, each person in the exposed group met a COVID-19 case.

The chain recombines TRBV5-8 with TRBJ1-2, with D unclear. This receptor was taken from a middle-aged woman who had been exposed to COVID-19. Sequencing used PBMCs or T cells enriched from blood (not recorded which). The CDR3 sequence: CASSLASNYGYTF. In DNA, the CDR3 is TGTGCCAGCAGCTTGGCCTCTAACTATGGCTACACCTTC.